This is a list of T cell receptor beta chains from one sample in a study of cytomegalovirus exposure and HLA in healthy donors. The repertoire was sequenced with immunoSEQ multiplex PCR; TCRdb's copy has only in-frame clones and lacks some. The profile covers approximately 300,000 clones, with 84% appearing a single time and roughly 2% taken by the ten largest. The sequenced sample was PBMCs. These receptors all stem from a woman between 40 and 55 years old in good health and CMV-seropositive. CDR3s include the opening cysteine and the closing phenylalanine or tryptophan. Fields, in order: V gene, clone size, J gene, D gene, CDR3 protein, CDR3 DNA. A D gene is named only where the DNA matches it firmly. For some rows the clone size is stated as once, few or many, or as a class when expanded; others skip it.

TRBV9	-	TRBJ1-1	-	CASSVYPNTEAFF	TGTGCCAGCAGCGTATATCCGAACACTGAAGCTTTCTTT
TRBV29-1	-	TRBJ2-1	TRBD1	CSVDWTGKNEQFF	TGCAGCGTTGATTGGACAGGGAAGAATGAGCAGTTCTTC
TRBV12-5	once	TRBJ1-1	-	CASGLEPPPPTDSLLEAFF	TGTGCTAGTGGTTTGGAGCCCCCTCCCCCGACAGATAGCCTCTTGGAAGCTTTCTTT
TRBV19	-	TRBJ2-1	TRBD2	CASSISTSDNEQFF	TGTGCCAGTAGTATCTCCACTAGCGACAATGAGCAGTTCTTC
TRBV18	-	TRBJ1-1	-	CASTEYEAPDTEAFF	TGTGCCAGCACGGAGTATGAGGCGCCGGACACTGAAGCTTTCTTT
TRBV28	-	TRBJ1-2	-	CASSLLGREGYTF	TGTGCCAGCAGTTTGCTGGGGCGTGAGGGCTACACCTTC
TRBV6-5	-	TRBJ1-3	-	CASSYSAGTRGNTIYF	TGTGCCAGCAGTTACTCGGCGGGAACAAGAGGAAACACCATATATTTT
TRBV29-1	-	TRBJ2-5	-	CSVEESNIQETQYF	TGCAGCGTTGAAGAAAGTAACATCCAAGAGACCCAGTACTTC
TRBV27	-	TRBJ1-1	-	CASSLSRHLNTEAFF	TGTGCCAGCAGTTTATCGAGGCACCTGAACACTGAAGCTTTCTTT
TRBV15	-	TRBJ2-2	TRBD1	CATSAPGQGPGELFF	TGTGCCACCAGCGCACCGGGACAGGGCCCCGGGGAGCTGTTTTTT
TRBV19	-	TRBJ1-6	TRBD1	CASSSIAGTGNSPLHF	TGTGCCAGTAGTTCAATCGCCGGGACAGGAAATTCACCCCTCCACTTT
TRBV5-4	-	TRBJ2-2	TRBD2	CASSPGLAGGPDTGELFF	TGTGCCAGCAGCCCGGGACTAGCGGGAGGGCCGGACACCGGGGAGCTGTTTTTT
TRBV4-1	-	TRBJ2-5	TRBD2	CASSPGSGRGETQYF	TGCGCCAGCAGCCCCGGGAGCGGGAGGGGAGAGACCCAGTACTTC
TRBV7-2	once	TRBJ2-7	TRBD2	CASSLGGLAGTYEQYF	TGTGCCAGCAGCTTAGGGGGACTAGCGGGTACCTACGAGCAGTACTTC
TRBV30	-	TRBJ2-3	-	CAWIVGGTDTQYF	TGTGCCTGGATAGTAGGAGGTACAGATACGCAGTATTTT
TRBV28	-	TRBJ1-1	-	CASSSRGGRTEAFF	TGTGCCAGCAGCTCGAGGGGGGGAAGGACTGAAGCTTTCTTT
TRBV7-9	-	TRBJ2-7	-	CASSPRGAVSYEQYF	TGTGCCAGCAGCCCCCGGGGGGCCGTCTCCTACGAGCAGTACTTC
TRBV7-2	-	TRBJ1-1	-	CASSRGSARPDTEAFF	TGTGCCAGCAGCCGCGGGAGCGCCCGGCCGGACACTGAAGCTTTCTTT
TRBV7-8	few	TRBJ1-4	TRBD1	CASSLRTGQDNEKLFF	TGTGCCAGCAGCTTAAGGACGGGACAGGACAATGAAAAACTGTTTTTT
TRBV14	-	TRBJ2-2	TRBD1	CASSQPGTVNTGELFF	TGTGCCAGCAGCCAACCCGGGACAGTGAACACCGGGGAGCTGTTTTTT
TRBV5-1	-	TRBJ2-1	TRBD2	CASSGGTSGIQFF	TGCGCCAGCAGCGGGGGGACTAGCGGTATACAGTTCTTC
TRBV6-4	-	TRBJ1-1	-	CASSDSRNTEAFF	TGTGCCAGCAGTGACTCCAGGAACACTGAAGCTTTCTTT
TRBV28	-	TRBJ2-1	-	CASSPRSVGQFF	TGTGCCAGCAGTCCTCGTTCCGTCGGGCAGTTCTTC
TRBV28	once	TRBJ1-4	-	CASRSMGGANEKLFF	TGTGCCAGCAGATCCATGGGAGGGGCTAATGAAAAACTGTTTTTT
TRBV7-3	-	TRBJ1-1	-	CASSLTGQVNTEAFF	TGTGCCAGCAGCTTAACGGGACAAGTAAACACTGAAGCTTTCTTT
TRBV29-1	-	TRBJ1-2	-	CSVASLKRGYTF	TGCAGCGTTGCTTCGCTTAAGAGGGGCTACACCTTC
TRBV4-1	-	TRBJ2-2	-	CASSQEWTNTGELFF	TGCGCCAGCAGCCAAGAGTGGACTAACACCGGGGAGCTGTTTTTT
TRBV28	-	TRBJ2-5	TRBD1	CASSFPGTVETQYF	TGTGCCAGCAGTTTCCCGGGGACAGTAGAGACCCAGTACTTC
TRBV19	-	TRBJ1-1	-	CASSIDLNTEAFF	TGTGCCAGTAGTATTGACTTGAACACTGAAGCTTTCTTT
TRBV4-2	-	TRBJ2-7	TRBD2	CASSQETSGSVSSYEQYF	TGTGCCAGCAGCCAAGAGACTAGCGGGAGTGTCAGCTCCTACGAGCAGTACTTC
TRBV7-6	-	TRBJ1-5	-	CASSLEAGPRHQPQHF	TGTGCCAGCAGCTTAGAAGCAGGGCCCCGGCACCAGCCCCAGCATTTT
TRBV15	-	TRBJ1-4	TRBD1	CATSRVGQGDEKLFF	TGTGCCACCAGCAGAGTGGGGCAGGGGGATGAAAAACTGTTTTTT
TRBV9	-	TRBJ2-5	-	CASSVGLGSRETQYF	TGTGCCAGCAGCGTAGGTCTCGGGAGTCGAGAGACCCAGTACTTC
TRBV9	-	TRBJ2-1	TRBD2	CASSVDLAGGRLNEQFF	TGTGCCAGCAGCGTAGACCTAGCGGGAGGACGTCTCAATGAGCAGTTCTTC
TRBV11-3	-	TRBJ2-7	TRBD2	CASSFAGGDQYF	TGTGCCAGCAGCTTTGCGGGAGGGGACCAGTACTTC
TRBV30	-	TRBJ2-7	TRBD2	CAWAPGLAVYEQYF	TGTGCCTGGGCTCCGGGACTAGCAGTCTACGAGCAGTACTTC
TRBV7-2	once	TRBJ2-7	-	CASSLIWAEQYF	TGTGCCAGCAGCTTAATCTGGGCCGAGCAGTACTTC
TRBV5-1	-	TRBJ2-1	TRBD2	CASSRELGGTRGNEQFF	TGCGCCAGCTCTCGGGAGCTGGGAGGGACCAGAGGCAATGAGCAGTTCTTC
TRBV28	-	TRBJ2-3	-	CASSSLDRVRWTDTQYF	TGTGCCAGCAGTTCACTAGACCGGGTGAGATGGACAGATACGCAGTATTTT
TRBV28	-	TRBJ2-3	-	CAGGRTGLPTDTQYF	TGTGCAGGGGGGCGGACAGGCCTGCCCACAGATACGCAGTATTTT
TRBV7-8	-	TRBJ1-2	TRBD1	CASGDRGQPGYTF	TGTGCCAGCGGGGACAGGGGTCAGCCTGGCTACACCTTC
TRBV28	once	TRBJ1-4	-	CASQTGSEKLFF	TGTGCCAGCCAAACAGGGTCAGAAAAACTGTTTTTT
TRBV28	few	TRBJ1-2	TRBD1	CASRSGTGVAGYTF	TGTGCCAGCAGATCCGGGACAGGGGTCGCTGGCTACACCTTC
TRBV27	-	TRBJ1-5	-	CASSPGVPLRLPQHF	TGTGCCAGCTCCCCGGGAGTGCCCTTACGACTGCCCCAGCATTTT
TRBV30	-	TRBJ2-3	TRBD1	CAWDRSTGVTDTQYF	TGTGCCTGGGACAGGTCGACAGGGGTCACAGATACGCAGTATTTT
TRBV5-1	few	TRBJ2-3	TRBD1	CASSPRTGFTDTQYF	TGCGCCAGCAGCCCCAGGACAGGGTTTACAGATACGCAGTATTTT
TRBV4-3	-	TRBJ2-7	TRBD1	CASSQDRTGGTYEQYF	TGCGCCAGCAGCCAAGATCGGACAGGGGGAACCTACGAGCAGTACTTC
TRBV9	-	TRBJ1-1	-	CASSGVGDTEAFF	TGTGCCAGCAGCGGGGTAGGGGACACTGAAGCTTTCTTT
TRBV11-3	-	TRBJ1-1	-	CASSPTEMNTEAFF	TGTGCCAGCAGCCCTACAGAGATGAACACTGAAGCTTTCTTT
TRBV4-3	-	TRBJ2-3	-	CASSQDLTSRGTDTQYF	TGCGCCAGCAGCCAAGATTTAACTAGCAGGGGCACAGATACGCAGTATTTT
TRBV28	-	TRBJ2-7	TRBD2	CASSSGGLYEQYF	TGTGCCAGCAGTTCTGGGGGACTATACGAGCAGTACTTC
TRBV4-2	-	TRBJ2-3	TRBD2	CASSQVFLADATDTQYF	TGTGCCAGCAGCCAAGTGTTTCTAGCGGATGCCACAGATACGCAGTATTTT
TRBV7-7	-	TRBJ2-5	-	CASSFSSEETQYF	TGTGCCAGCAGCTTCTCTAGCGAAGAGACCCAGTACTTC
TRBV7-6	-	TRBJ1-3	-	CASSLADSFSANTIYF	TGTGCCAGCAGCTTAGCGGACAGTTTCTCTGCAAACACCATATATTTT
TRBV28	few	TRBJ2-1	TRBD2	CAGSSGQYNEQFF	TGTGCCGGATCTAGCGGGCAGTACAATGAGCAGTTCTTC
TRBV7-8	-	TRBJ1-6	-	CASSLGKPLHF	TGTGCCAGCAGCCTCGGGAAACCCCTCCACTTT
TRBV4-1	-	TRBJ1-1	-	CASSQDNSRTFEAFF	TGCGCCAGCAGCCAAGATAATAGCAGAACTTTTGAAGCTTTCTTT